The 20 T cell receptor beta chains presented below share a single source sample, sequenced in a study of beta chain features in type 1 diabetes. Expressed TCRB transcripts were sequenced, since all the RNA that had been isolated was reverse transcribed. Clones were read by immunoSEQ multiplex PCR, and TCRdb kept only the in-frame ones, dropping some. This table has around 250,000 clones, 14% appearing once. The sequencing sample was made of naive CD4+ T cells from blood. These receptors were collected from a woman in her thirties or forties in good health.

This chain uses TRBV5-1 with TRBJ2-3; TRBD1 is a possible D gene (6 bases). V was pared by 7 bases and J by 1 base, with 13 bases between. The CDR3 runs to 14 residues. Germline-derived CDR1 and CDR2 are SGHRS and YFSETQ. CDR3 bases: TGCGCCAGCGGAAGGACAGTTGGCACAGATACGCAGTATTTT. Its translation is CASGRTVGTDTQYF.

The chain employs TRBV6-5 and TRBJ2-5, with D perhaps TRBD2 (6 bases). Germline loops: CDR1 MNHEY, CDR2 SVGAGI. Trimming cost V 6 bases and J 2 bases, with 16 bases left between them. There are 15 residues in the CDR3. Here the CDR3 DNA reads TGTGCCAGCAGGTCCCCACGGGGGTATCAAGAGACCCAGTACTTC. Translating gives CASRSPRGYQETQYF.

This clone was recorded a few times. The V call is TRBV7-9, the J call TRBJ2-7, with 9 bases fitting TRBD1. Germline lookup yields CDR1 SEHNR and CDR2 FQNEAQ (reference sequence). The ends lost 1 base at V and 3 bases at J; junction bases unmatched: 4. This CDR3 comprises 15 residues. The CDR3 sequence is CASSLGDRADYEQYF. The CDR3 DNA follows: TGTGCCAGCAGCTTAGGGGACAGGGCGGACTACGAGCAGTACTTC.

The V gene is TRBV11-2, the J gene TRBJ2-7; possible D gene TRBD1, 5 bases. V was trimmed by 5 bases and J by 5 bases, leaving 16 bases between them. This CDR3 contains 14 residues. Germline values: CDR1 SGHAT, CDR2 FQNNGV. CDR3 in DNA: TGTGCCAGCAGCCCCCTATCAGGGAACCACGAGCAGTACTTC. Translated, it gives CASSPLSGNHEQYF. Filled out from reference TRBV11-2 and TRBJ2-7, the complete variable domain reads EAGVAQSPRYKIIEKRQSVAFWCNPISGHATLYWYQQILGQGPKLLIQFQNNGVVDDSQLPKDRFSAERLKGVDSTLKIQPAKLEDSAVYLCASSPLSGNHEQYFGPGTRLTVT.

This clone has just a few counts. This chain connects TRBV29-1 to TRBJ2-5, with D perhaps matching TRBD2 (6 bases). The CDR3 is 14 amino acids. With 5 bases removed from V and 5 bases from J, the gap between germline ends came to 18 bases. The germline CDR1 and CDR2 sequences are SQVTM and ANQGSEA. CDR3 amino acids: CSVMRTAGMETQYF. In DNA form, the CDR3 reads TGCAGCGTTATGAGGACGGCGGGGATGGAGACCCAGTACTTC.

This clone appeared a few times. This rearrangement joins TRBV27 to TRBJ2-1, with D unresolved. The CDR3 length is 15 residues. Trimming took 1 base from V and 4 from J, leaving 11 bases between them. CDR1 and CDR2 from the germline V gene are MNHEY and SMNVEV (reference sequence). Here the CDR3 DNA reads TGTGCCAGCAGTTTATTTGGAGAAGCTTACAATGAGCAGTTCTTC. Its protein product is CASSLFGEAYNEQFF.

This clone was found a few times. This chain joins TRBV6-5 and TRBJ2-7; 10 bases are shared with TRBD1. V was pared by 6 bases and J by 3 bases, with 5 bases of the junction left unmatched. In germline, CDR1 is MNHEY, CDR2 SVGAGI. The CDR3 sequence is 14 residues long. The CDR3 is CASRAGTGVYEQYF. The CDR3 nucleotides read TGTGCCAGCAGGGCTGGGACAGGGGTCTACGAGCAGTACTTC.

The chain recombines TRBV18 with TRBJ2-1, with a tentative D call TRBD2 (6 bases). The CDR3 totals 16 residues. Germline CDR1 is KGHSH and CDR2 is LQKENI. Trimming pared 0 bases from V and 9 bases from J, leaving 18 bases between. Here the CDR3 reads CASSPPAIGGRGEQFF. DNA of the CDR3: TGTGCCAGCTCACCACCAGCTATCGGGGGTCGAGGTGAGCAGTTCTTC.

This clone appeared many times. V gene TRBV4-3 combines with J gene TRBJ2-7; 10 positions agree with TRBD2. Per germline, CDR1 LGHNA and CDR2 YSLEER. With V trimmed by 4 bases and J by 0 bases, 3 bases remained unmatched. This CDR3 comprises 15 residues. The CDR3, as DNA: TGCGCCAGCAGCCTTACTAGCGGGGTCTCCTACGAGCAGTACTTC. Translated, it gives CASSLTSGVSYEQYF.

This clone has only a few counts. The chain is built from TRBV7-2 and TRBJ1-4; the D is unclear. Deletions cut 2 bases from V and 5 bases from J, with 9 bases between. The germline gives CDR1 SGHTA, CDR2 FQGNSA. This CDR3 contains 14 residues. The CDR3 region is CASSLHLKNEKLFF. The DNA of the CDR3 is TGTGCCAGCAGCTTACACCTAAAGAATGAAAAACTGTTTTTT.

This clone was detected a few times. The chain combines TRBV5-4 with TRBJ2-3, with 14 positions matching TRBD2. CDR3 length: 17 residues. Unmatched junction bases numbered 9, after V lost 4 bases and J lost 5 bases. Germline V gene sequence: CDR1 SGHNT, CDR2 YYREEE (reference sequence). The CDR3 protein is CASSKTSGGAGRDTQYF. CDR3 in DNA: TGTGCCAGCAGCAAGACTAGCGGGGGGGCCGGAAGAGATACGCAGTATTTT.

A few counts support this clone. This chain joins TRBV19 and TRBJ2-5; D is perhaps TRBD2 (5 bases). V lost 8 bases and J 4 bases, leaving 20 bases between the germline ends. This CDR3 is 15 amino acids long. Germline CDR1 is LNHDA and CDR2 is SQIVND (reference sequence). The CDR3 spells CASAYRPIRGETQYF. The DNA of the CDR3 is TGTGCCAGTGCCTATCGGCCCATCCGGGGAGAGACCCAGTACTTC. Full variable domain (rest looked up from reference TRBV19 and TRBJ2-5): DGGITQSPKYLFRKEGQNVTLSCEQNLNHDAMYWYRQDPGQGLRLIYYSQIVNDFQKGDIAEGYSVSREKKESFPLTVTSAQKNPTAFYLCASAYRPIRGETQYFGPGTRLLVL.

The chain uses TRBV5-1 and TRBJ1-6; D perhaps matches TRBD1 (5 bases). The length of the CDR3 is 17 residues. Germline lookup yields CDR1 SGHRS and CDR2 YFSETQ. The ends were cut back, 3 bases at V and 9 bases at J, with 22 bases in the middle. This CDR3 reads CASSSSLGVSPSSPLHF. The CDR3, as DNA: TGCGCCAGCAGCTCCTCGCTAGGGGTAAGCCCAAGTTCACCCCTCCACTTT.

V is TRBV7-8 and J is TRBJ1-5, with a tentative D call TRBD1 (6 bases). This CDR3 region has 12 residues. Germline V gene sequence: CDR1 SGHVS, CDR2 FQNEAQ. Trimming stripped 6 bases from V and 6 bases from J, with 9 bases between. CDR3 amino acids: CASSFRGQPQHF. For the CDR3, the DNA is TGTGCCAGCAGTTTCAGGGGTCAGCCCCAGCATTTT.

The rearrangement links TRBV7-9 to TRBJ2-7; 8 nucleotides line up with TRBD1. Trimming removed 3 bases from V and 5 bases from J; junction bases left unmatched: 15. Germline assignment: CDR1 SEHNR and CDR2 FQNEAQ (reference sequence). This CDR3 has 17 amino acids. The CDR3: CASSLDGTGYLRDEQYF. In DNA, the CDR3 is TGTGCCAGCAGCTTGGATGGGACAGGCTATTTAAGGGACGAGCAGTACTTC.

In DNA, the CDR3 is TGTGCCAGCAGGGCGGACAGCAGCAATCAGCCCCAGCATTTT. It codes for CASRADSSNQPQHF. The chain joins TRBV2 to TRBJ1-5; the D gene is possibly TRBD1 (6 bases). V lost 6 bases, J lost 1 base, and 10 bases lay in between. CDR1 SNHLY and CDR2 FYNNEI come from the germline V gene. The CDR3 has 14 residues. The full variable domain, completed using reference TRBV2 and TRBJ1-5, is EPEVTQTPSHQVTQMGQEVILRCVPISNHLYFYWYRQILGQKVEFLVSFYNNEISEKSEIFDDQFSVERPDGSNFTLKIRSTKLEDSAMYFCASRADSSNQPQHFGDGTRLSIL.

This chain uses TRBV19 with TRBJ1-1; 8 bases are a match to TRBD1. CDR3 length: 14 residues. The trim removed 4 bases at V and 0 bases at J, leaving 1 base unmatched. Germline CDR1 reads LNHDA; CDR2 reads SQIVND (reference sequence). The CDR3 loop is CASSRDRMNTEAFF. The CDR3 nucleotides read TGTGCCAGTAGTAGGGACAGGATGAACACTGAAGCTTTCTTT.

This clone was seen more than once but under ten times. This chain joins TRBV7-2 and TRBJ1-5; D gene ambiguous. V was trimmed by 5 bases and J by 0 bases, leaving 20 bases between them. This CDR3 contains 18 residues. From germline, CDR1 is SGHTA and CDR2 FQGNSA. Here the CDR3 DNA reads TGTGCCAGCAGCGCACCGGTCGGGTGGTCAGTTAGCAATCAGCCCCAGCATTTT. This codes for CASSAPVGWSVSNQPQHF.

This clone has a handful of counts. The chain joins TRBV5-1 to TRBJ2-7, with 12 bases matching TRBD1. The V segment lost 3 bases and the J segment 6 bases; nucleotides outside the gene matches: 7. This CDR3 contains 15 residues. Per the germline V gene, CDR1 is SGHRS and CDR2 is YFSETQ. CDR3 sequence: CASSSHGTGGSEQYF. The CDR3 nucleotides are TGCGCCAGCAGCTCCCACGGGACAGGGGGCTCCGAGCAGTACTTC. The full variable domain, its missing parts supplied by reference TRBV5-1 and TRBJ2-7, is KAGVTQTPRYLIKTRGQQVTLSCSPISGHRSVSWYQQTPGQGLQFLFEYFSETQRNKGNFPGRFSGRQFSNSRSEMNVSTLELGDSALYLCASSSHGTGGSEQYFGPGTRLTVT.

CDR3 protein: CASLLAGGSYEQYF. The CDR3 bases are TGTGCCAGTCTCCTAGCGGGGGGATCCTACGAGCAGTACTTC. The J gene is TRBJ2-7, the V gene TRBV6-5; 11 positions match TRBD2. The CDR3 is 14 residues long. V lost 9 bases, J lost 1 base, and 5 bases stayed unmatched. Looked up from germline, CDR1 is MNHEY and CDR2 is SVGAGI.